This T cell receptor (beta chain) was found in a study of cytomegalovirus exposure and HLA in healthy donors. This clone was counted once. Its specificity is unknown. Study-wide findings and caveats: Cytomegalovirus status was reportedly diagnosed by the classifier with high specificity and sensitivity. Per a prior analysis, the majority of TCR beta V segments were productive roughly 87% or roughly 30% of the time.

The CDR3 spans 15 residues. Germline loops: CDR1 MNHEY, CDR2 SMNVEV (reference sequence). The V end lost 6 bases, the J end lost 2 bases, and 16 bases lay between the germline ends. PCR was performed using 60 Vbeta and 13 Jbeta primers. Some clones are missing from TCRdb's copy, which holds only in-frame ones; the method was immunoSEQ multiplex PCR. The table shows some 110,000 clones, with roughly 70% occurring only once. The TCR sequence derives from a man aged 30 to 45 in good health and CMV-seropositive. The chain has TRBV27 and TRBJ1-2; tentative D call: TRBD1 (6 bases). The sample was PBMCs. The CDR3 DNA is TGTGCCAGCAGCCATCACGACAGGCCAAACTATGGCTACACCTTC. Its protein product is CASSHHDRPNYGYTF.